The T cell receptor (beta chain) under discussion was sequenced for a study of T cell responses to AZD1222 COVID-19 vaccine. Germline assignment: CDR1 SGHRS and CDR2 YFSETQ. After removal of 4 bases from V and 0 bases from J, the junction contained 6 bases not matched to a gene. The CDR3 length is 15 residues. Clones were sequenced by immunoSEQ multiplex PCR, and TCRdb holds only the in-frame ones, with some missing. The table records tens of thousands of clones, around 86% of them present only once. The sequences come from peripheral blood, collected on day 0 of AZD1222 vaccination. The chain has TRBV5-1 and TRBJ1-1; 7 bases are shared with TRBD1. This TCR was recovered from an adult in good health. In nucleotides, the CDR3 is TGCGCCAGCAGCCCGGGACAGCCGATGAACACTGAAGCTTTCTTT. The encoded protein is CASSPGQPMNTEAFF.